A single T cell receptor (beta chain) is shown here with its context. Each sample had at least 6.5 million PBMCs isolated. This sample is drawn from a study of blood T cells in healthy people across ages. The V gene end was trimmed by 4 bases and the J gene end by 14 bases; junction bases not matched to a gene: 10. CDR3 length equals 13 residues. Germline CDR1 is SGHRS and CDR2 is YFSETQ. Next came a second PCR, run for about 7 to 11 cycles, which used a sample-barcoded 5' primer along with a J-beta primer mix. A template-switch adaptor containing 12 random nucleotides labeled each cDNA molecule. TCRdb recomputed calls from the 5' RACE reads with MiXCR, one row per CDR3 protein. The profile shows about 1.6 million distinct CDR3 sequences, 30% to 35% of them singletons.

Sample: blood. The gene calls are TRBV5-1 and TRBJ2-3, with TRBD2 matching 10 bases. The sequence came from a woman aged 25 to 39 in good health. DNA for the CDR3: TGCGCCAGCAGCGTCCGACTAGCGGGTGCGAGGTATTTT. Its protein is CASSVRLAGARYF. Supplemented by reference TRBV5-1 and TRBJ2-3, the full variable domain reads KAGVTQTPRYLIKTRGQQVTLSCSPISGHRSVSWYQQTPGQGLQFLFEYFSETQRNKGNFPGRFSGRQFSNSRSEMNVSTLELGDSALYLCASSVRLAGARYFGPGTRLTVL.